What follows are 27 T cell receptor beta chains derived from one specimen sequenced in a study of T cells in localized non-small cell lung cancer (dated by TCRdb to about 2020). Libraries were made using the immunoSEQ multiplex PCR assay. In its TCRdb copy, this immuneACCESS table keeps in-frame sequences only and misses some clones. Where compared with another copy, unresolved V genes explain less than half of these, and the others have no known cause. For this sample there are fewer than 40,000 clones; 78% appear just once. Approximately 35% of the sample is held by the ten biggest clonotypes. Sequences were derived from peripheral blood, sampled before any cancer treatment. These receptor sequences come from a male donor aged 60 or over with stage II squamous cell lung carcinoma.

V gene TRBV6-6 combines with J gene TRBJ1-2, with D perhaps matching TRBD1 (5 bases). In germline, CDR1 is MNHNY, CDR2 SVGAGI (reference sequence). The V end lost 0 bases, the J end lost 2 bases, and 7 bases lay between the germline ends. The CDR3 extends over 14 amino acids. The CDR3 nucleotides are TGTGCCAGCAGTTACTCGAAGGGGAACTATGGCTACACCTTC. It codes for CASSYSKGNYGYTF.

This clone was observed a few times. The chain combines TRBV5-1 with TRBJ1-5; D perhaps matches TRBD1 (5 bases). The CDR3 runs 14 residues. Germline assignment: CDR1 SGHRS and CDR2 YFSETQ. V lost 4 bases and J lost 5, with 13 bases in between. CDR3 protein: CASSPTGYDQPQHF. The CDR3 DNA follows: TGCGCCAGCAGCCCAACAGGTTATGATCAGCCCCAGCATTTT.

The CDR3 nucleotides are TGTGCCAGCAGCTTAGGCGTCAGGCCTGGCAATGAGCAGTTCTTC. Encoded protein: CASSLGVRPGNEQFF. The chain combines TRBV7-2 with TRBJ2-1; D not resolved. The CDR3 is made up of 15 amino acids. Between the trimmed V and J ends, which lost 1 base and 6 bases, there was a span of 13 bases. Germline V gene data show CDR1 as SGHTA and CDR2 as FQGNSA.

This clone was recorded at least ten times. J is TRBJ2-7 and V is TRBV11-2, with 7 bases lining up with TRBD1. V was clipped by 5 bases and J by 2 bases; unmatched bases: 9. The germline V gene has CDR1 SGHAT and CDR2 FQNNGV. The CDR3 loop spans 15 amino acids. The CDR3 nucleotides are TGTGCCAGCAGCACCCGCGGCCAGGGGGCCTACGAGCAGTACTTC. This gives the protein CASSTRGQGAYEQYF.

This clone has more than one count but fewer than ten. The chain carries TRBV30 and TRBJ2-2, with 9 bases fitting TRBD2. Germline lookup yields CDR1 GTSNPN and CDR2 SVGIG (reference sequence). V gave up 0 bases and J gave up 3 bases; unmatched junction bases: 11. There are 18 residues in the CDR3. The CDR3 nucleotides read TGTGCCTGGAGTGTTCCGGAACCGGGACTAGCCGACACCGGGGAGCTGTTTTTT. Translated: CAWSVPEPGLADTGELFF.

This chain joins TRBV7-8 and TRBJ2-1; D assignment may be TRBD1 or TRBD2 (5 bases each). This CDR3 has 15 residues. Trimming removed 4 bases at V and 6 bases at J, with 16 bases between. CDR1 and CDR2 from the germline V gene are SGHVS and FQNEAQ. The CDR3 is CASSSEGRQFNEQFF. The CDR3 DNA reads TGTGCCAGCAGCTCCGAGGGGAGACAGTTCAATGAGCAGTTCTTC. Full variable domain (missing parts from reference TRBV7-8 and TRBJ2-1): GAGVSQSPRYKVAKRGQDVALRCDPISGHVSLFWYQQALGQGPEFLTYFQNEAQLDKSGLPSDRFFAERPEGSVSTLKIQRTQQEDSAVYLCASSSEGRQFNEQFFGPGTRLTVL.

The chain uses TRBV7-2 and TRBJ1-3; tentatively, D is TRBD1 (5 bases). CDR1 is SGHTA, CDR2 FQGNSA, per germline. Trimming removed 2 bases from V and 4 bases from J, with 12 bases in between. CDR3 length: 15 amino acids. CDR3 nucleotides: TGTGCCAGCAGCTTATATCAGGGTACGGGAAACACCATATATTTT. It encodes CASSLYQGTGNTIYF.

The rearrangement joins TRBV10-1 to TRBJ2-7; D remains ambiguous. V was clipped by 2 bases and J by 4 bases, with 12 bases between them. The CDR3 runs to 14 residues. From germline, CDR1 is WNHNN and CDR2 SYGVQD (reference sequence). The CDR3 DNA is TGCGCCAGCAGTGAGGCGGTCAGGCCTTACGAGCAGTACTTC. This codes for CASSEAVRPYEQYF.

The chain couples TRBV10-3 to TRBJ2-1; 9 bases are shared with TRBD1. The CDR3 consists of 15 residues. From germline, CDR1 is ENHRY and CDR2 SYGVKD. V shed 6 bases and J 6 bases; nucleotides not matched to a gene: 9. The CDR3 sequence: CAISGTGGRGNEQFF. The CDR3 DNA reads as TGTGCCATCAGCGGTACAGGGGGCAGGGGCAATGAGCAGTTCTTC.

V usage is TRBV27 and J usage is TRBJ2-7, with 9 bases fitting TRBD2. This CDR3 is built from 17 residues. J gave up 1 base and V 5 bases, and 12 bases lay outside the gene matches. Germline values: CDR1 MNHEY, CDR2 SMNVEV (reference sequence). The CDR3 coding sequence is TGTGCCAGCAGTCCGGGGGTGACTAGCGGCTCTTCCTACGAGCAGTACTTC. It encodes CASSPGVTSGSSYEQYF.

This clone was seen repeatedly, ten times or more. The rearrangement joins TRBV4-3 to TRBJ1-1, with D possibly matching TRBD1 (5 bases). The CDR3 is 14 amino acids. CDR1 and CDR2 from the germline V gene are LGHNA and YSLEER. V lost 0 bases to trimming and J lost 5 bases, with 10 bases between them. The CDR3 nucleotides read TGCGCCAGCAGCCAAGACAACAGGCCAACTGAAGCTTTCTTT. It is translated as CASSQDNRPTEAFF.

This chain uses TRBV9 with TRBJ2-4; no firm D call. Trimming removed 3 bases from V and 1 base from J, with 14 bases in between. Germline values: CDR1 SGDLS, CDR2 YYNGEE. The CDR3 has 16 residues. The CDR3 nucleotides read TGTGCCAGCAGCGGGTCCGTCGGGCGGGCCAAAAACATTCAGTACTTC. Its translation is CASSGSVGRAKNIQYF.

DNA for the CDR3: TGTGCCAGCAGTACAGGGGAGAATCAGCCCCAGCATTTT. The encoded protein is CASSTGENQPQHF. The V and J genes are TRBV2 and TRBJ1-5, with TRBD1 identical over 7 bases. CDR3 length: 13 residues. V shed 5 bases and J 4 bases; nucleotides not matched to a gene: 2. CDR1 SNHLY and CDR2 FYNNEI come from the germline V gene.

The chain is built from TRBV28 and TRBJ2-5; 9 nucleotides agree with TRBD1. The ends lost 6 bases at V and 2 bases at J; junction bases unmatched: 7. Germline CDR1 reads MDHEN; CDR2 reads SYDVKM. This CDR3 has 15 amino acids. CDR3 sequence reads: CASRGTGKGQETQYF. CDR3 coding DNA: TGTGCCAGCAGGGGGACAGGGAAGGGTCAAGAGACCCAGTACTTC.

The chain carries TRBV2 and TRBJ2-3; 9 nucleotides agree with TRBD2. CDR1 is SNHLY, CDR2 FYNNEI, per germline. V lost 6 bases to trimming and J lost 4 bases; unmatched junction nucleotides: 11. This CDR3 is 16 amino acids long. CDR3 in amino acids: CASRDLAGALADTQYF. Here the CDR3 DNA reads TGTGCCAGCAGAGATTTAGCGGGGGCCCTAGCAGATACGCAGTATTTT.

The J gene is TRBJ1-3, the V gene TRBV19; D not resolved. There are 16 residues in the CDR3. Germline-derived CDR1 and CDR2 are LNHDA and SQIVND (reference sequence). V lost 5 bases and J lost 2, with 16 bases in between. The CDR3 DNA reads as TGTGCCAGTAGTCCATCCCGGACTGCCGCTGGAAACACCATATATTTT. Protein product: CASSPSRTAAGNTIYF.

The genes are TRBV5-1 and TRBJ2-3; 12 bases agree with TRBD1. Per germline, CDR1 SGHRS and CDR2 YFSETQ. The V and J ends lost 4 bases and 5 bases, in that order; junction bases with no gene match: 8. This CDR3 contains 16 residues. In nucleotides, the CDR3 is TGCGCCAGCAGCCCTGGGGACAGGGGGCATAAAGATACGCAGTATTTT. Translated, it gives CASSPGDRGHKDTQYF.

This chain joins TRBV5-6 and TRBJ2-7; 8 nucleotides match TRBD2. CDR3 length: 13 amino acids. Trimming took 4 bases from V and 4 from J; bases not matched to a gene: 4. From germline, CDR1 is SGHDT and CDR2 YYEEEE. The CDR3 DNA reads as TGTGCCAGCAGCGAAGGCGGGGGGTACGAGCAGTACTTC. This sequence encodes CASSEGGGYEQYF.

This clone was observed a handful of times. The V gene is TRBV28, the J gene TRBJ1-2; TRBD1 matches 8 bases. Germline CDR1 is MDHEN and CDR2 is SYDVKM. The CDR3 extends over 13 amino acids. V dropped 6 bases and J dropped 8; count of bases not matched to a gene: 8. CDR3 DNA: TGTGCCAGCAGGGTGGGACAGGCCCGAGGCTACACCTTC. Translation gives CASRVGQARGYTF.

The chain employs TRBV7-9 and TRBJ2-7; D assignment may be TRBD1 or TRBD2 (6 bases each). The CDR3 totals 14 residues. Germline CDR1 reads SEHNR; CDR2 reads FQNEAQ (reference sequence). The V and J ends lost 5 bases and 7 bases respectively, with 18 bases between them. CDR3: CASSPPGGAGEQYF. Written as DNA, the CDR3 is TGTGCCAGCAGCCCGCCCGGGGGCGCGGGGGAGCAGTACTTC.

CDR3 nucleotide sequence: TGTGCCAGTAGCGTGGACCGAAGCTTAGGCTACACCTTC. It codes for CASSVDRSLGYTF. The chain uses TRBV19 and TRBJ1-2; D remains ambiguous. Trimming shortened V by 6 bases and J by 8 bases, and 16 bases separated the two germline ends. There are 13 residues in the CDR3. Germline V gene lookup returns CDR1 LNHDA and CDR2 SQIVND (reference sequence).

This chain connects TRBV5-4 to TRBJ2-5; D assignment may be TRBD1 or TRBD2 (6 bases each). This CDR3 has 15 residues. Trimming cost V 4 bases and J 4 bases, with 17 bases left between them. Germline assignment: CDR1 SGHNT and CDR2 YYREEE (reference sequence). CDR3 nucleotide sequence: TGTGCCAGCAGCCCCATGGGGGGCCAGGTAGAGACCCAGTACTTC. Residues: CASSPMGGQVETQYF.

This clone was observed a single time. J is TRBJ1-6 and V is TRBV6-5, with D possibly being TRBD1 (6 bases). Germline V gene data show CDR1 as MNHEY and CDR2 as SVGAGI. This CDR3 has 14 residues. Trimming took off 10 bases at V and 0 bases at J, with 10 bases between the two ends. The DNA for the CDR3 is TGTGCCACCCAAGGGGGCTCCTATAATTCACCCCTCCACTTT. This sequence encodes CATQGGSYNSPLHF.

V gene TRBV6-1 combines with J gene TRBJ2-7; no clear D gene. Trimming took 6 bases from V and 0 from J, leaving 9 bases between them. Germline V gene sequence: CDR1 MNHNS, CDR2 SASEGT. This CDR3 is built from 13 residues. The CDR3 region has the DNA TGTGCCAGCAGGGGCGGTAGCTCCTACGAGCAGTACTTC. Protein: CASRGGSSYEQYF.

The rearrangement uses TRBV5-4 and TRBJ1-1; no clear D. The germline CDR1 and CDR2 sequences are SGHNT and YYREEE (reference sequence). The V gene lost 0 bases and the J gene lost 1 base, with 10 bases spanning the gap. The CDR3 totals 15 residues. The CDR3 region is CASSLAGRQNTEAFF. The CDR3 coding sequence is TGTGCCAGCAGCTTGGCAGGACGACAGAACACTGAAGCTTTCTTT.

This clone occurred a few times. J is TRBJ1-5 and V is TRBV15; D call uncertain. Germline loops: CDR1 LNHNV, CDR2 YYDKDF (reference sequence). CDR3 length equals 12 residues. Trimming removed 0 bases at V and 10 bases at J, with 7 bases between. CDR3 in amino acids: CATSRERGPQHF. CDR3 bases: TGTGCCACCAGCAGAGAACGGGGACCCCAGCATTTT.

This clone was observed a few times. The V and J genes are TRBV28 and TRBJ1-5; 10 bases line up with TRBD1. Germline-derived CDR1 and CDR2 are MDHEN and SYDVKM. Trimming took 6 bases from V and 0 from J; bases not matched to a gene: 8. The CDR3 extends over 17 amino acids. The CDR3 DNA reads as TGTGCCAGCAGAGATTGGACAGGGGGGTATAGCAATCAGCCCCAGCATTTT. Residues: CASRDWTGGYSNQPQHF.